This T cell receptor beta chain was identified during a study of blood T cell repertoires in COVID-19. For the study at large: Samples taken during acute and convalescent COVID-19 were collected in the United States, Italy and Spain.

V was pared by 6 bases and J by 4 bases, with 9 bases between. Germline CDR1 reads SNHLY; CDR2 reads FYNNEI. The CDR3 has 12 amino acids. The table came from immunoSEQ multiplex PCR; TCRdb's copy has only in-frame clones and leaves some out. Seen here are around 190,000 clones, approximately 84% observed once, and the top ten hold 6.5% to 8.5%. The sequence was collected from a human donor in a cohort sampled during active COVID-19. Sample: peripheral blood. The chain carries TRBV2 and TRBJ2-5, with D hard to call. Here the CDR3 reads CASSWLAETQYF. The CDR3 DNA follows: TGTGCCAGCAGCTGGTTGGCAGAGACCCAGTACTTC. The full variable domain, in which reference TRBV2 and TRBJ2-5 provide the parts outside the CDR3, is EPEVTQTPSHQVTQMGQEVILRCVPISNHLYFYWYRQILGQKVEFLVSFYNNEISEKSEIFDDQFSVERPDGSNFTLKIRSTKLEDSAMYFCASSWLAETQYFGPGTRLLVL.